This T cell receptor beta chain came from a study of T-cell memory formation after mild COVID-19. From the 5' RACE reads, TCRdb called clonotypes with MiXCR, one entry per CDR3 protein. The profile shows 540,000 or so distinct CDR3 sequences, over 20% of them singletons. Study-wide points: The pre-infection memory compartment contained some responding clones, suggesting cross-reactive memory joined.

Trimming took 6 bases from V and 8 from J, leaving 22 bases between them. This CDR3 contains 15 residues. This clonotype showed up just a few times. Its cognate antigen is unknown. What was sequenced was PBMCs or a T cell subset sorted from them (not recorded which). The chain is built from TRBV12-3 or TRBV12-4 and TRBJ1-2, with D possibly TRBD1 on 5 matching bases. The origin of this receptor is an adult woman who had mild COVID-19 (a few samples of this study predate the infection). Cell type and time point are not known. The CDR3 DNA is TGTGCCAGCAGACGACCGGGACGTAAAGGCTACGGCTACACCTTC. Protein product: CASRRPGRKGYGYTF.